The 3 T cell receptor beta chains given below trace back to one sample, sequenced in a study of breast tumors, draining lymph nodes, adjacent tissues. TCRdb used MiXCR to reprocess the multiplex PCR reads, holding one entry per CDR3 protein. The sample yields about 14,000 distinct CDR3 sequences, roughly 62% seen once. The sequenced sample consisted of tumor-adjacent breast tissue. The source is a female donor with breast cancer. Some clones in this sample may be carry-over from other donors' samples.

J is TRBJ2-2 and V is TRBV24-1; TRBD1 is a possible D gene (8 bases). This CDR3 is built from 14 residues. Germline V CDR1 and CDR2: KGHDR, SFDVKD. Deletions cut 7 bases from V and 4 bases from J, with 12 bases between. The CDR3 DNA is TGTGCCACCAGACAGGGGGGGAGCACCGGGGAGCTGTTTTTT. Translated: CATRQGGSTGELFF.

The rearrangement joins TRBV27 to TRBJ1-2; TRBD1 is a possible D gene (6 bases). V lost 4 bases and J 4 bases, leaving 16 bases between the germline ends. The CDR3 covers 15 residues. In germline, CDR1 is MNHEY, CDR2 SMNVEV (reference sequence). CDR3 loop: CASSSHQGKFYGYTF. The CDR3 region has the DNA TGTGCCAGCAGTTCTCATCAGGGGAAATTCTATGGCTACACCTTC.

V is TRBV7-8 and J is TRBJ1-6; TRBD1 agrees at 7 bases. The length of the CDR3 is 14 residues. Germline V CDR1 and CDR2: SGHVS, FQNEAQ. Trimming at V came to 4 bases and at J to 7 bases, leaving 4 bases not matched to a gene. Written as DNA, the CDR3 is TGTGCCAGCAGCTCGGGACAGTTAAATTCACCCCTCCACTTT. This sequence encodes CASSSGQLNSPLHF.